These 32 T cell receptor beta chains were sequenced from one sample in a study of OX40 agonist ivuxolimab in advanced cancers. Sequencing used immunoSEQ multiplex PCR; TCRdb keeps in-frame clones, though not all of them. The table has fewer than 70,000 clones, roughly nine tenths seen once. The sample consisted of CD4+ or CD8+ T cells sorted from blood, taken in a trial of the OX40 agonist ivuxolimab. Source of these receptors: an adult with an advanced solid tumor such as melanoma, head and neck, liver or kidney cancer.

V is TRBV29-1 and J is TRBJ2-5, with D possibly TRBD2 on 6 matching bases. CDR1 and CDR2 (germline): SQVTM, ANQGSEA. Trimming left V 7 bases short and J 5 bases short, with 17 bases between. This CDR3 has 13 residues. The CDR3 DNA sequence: TGCAGCGGTCTTGGGCAGGCGGGGGAGACCCAGTACTTC. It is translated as CSGLGQAGETQYF.

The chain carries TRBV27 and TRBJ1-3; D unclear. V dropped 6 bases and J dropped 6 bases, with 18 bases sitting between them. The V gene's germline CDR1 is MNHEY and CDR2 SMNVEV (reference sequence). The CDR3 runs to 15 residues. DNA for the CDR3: TGTGCCAGCAGCCCTAGGGTTCCTTATGCAAACACCATATATTTT. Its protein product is CASSPRVPYANTIYF.

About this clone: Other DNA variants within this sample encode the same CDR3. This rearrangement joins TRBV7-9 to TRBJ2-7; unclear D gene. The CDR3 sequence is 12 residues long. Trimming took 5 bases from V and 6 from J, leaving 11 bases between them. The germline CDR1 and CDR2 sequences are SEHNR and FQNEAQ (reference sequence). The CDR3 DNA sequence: TGTGCCAGCAGCGTTACTTCGCGCGAGCAGTACTTC. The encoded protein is CASSVTSREQYF.

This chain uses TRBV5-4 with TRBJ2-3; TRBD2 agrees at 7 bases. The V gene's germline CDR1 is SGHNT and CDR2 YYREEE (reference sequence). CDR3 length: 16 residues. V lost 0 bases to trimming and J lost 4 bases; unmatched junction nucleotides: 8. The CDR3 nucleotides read TGTGCCAGCAGCTTGGCTCAGCGGGATGGGTCAGATACGCAGTATTTT. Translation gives CASSLAQRDGSDTQYF.

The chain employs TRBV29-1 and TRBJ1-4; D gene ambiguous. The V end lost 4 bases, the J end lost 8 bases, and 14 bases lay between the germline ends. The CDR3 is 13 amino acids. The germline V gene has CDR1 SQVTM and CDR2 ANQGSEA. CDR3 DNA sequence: TGCAGCGTTGTTGAGACGGTCGGGGAAAAACTGTTTTTT. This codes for CSVVETVGEKLFF.

CDR3 in amino acids: CASSLTGAPNTIYF. CDR3 sequence (DNA): TGTGCCAGCAGCTTGACAGGGGCTCCAAACACCATATATTTT. The chain carries TRBV9 and TRBJ1-3; 8 bases are shared with TRBD1. With 4 bases clipped from V and 6 bases from J, the junction kept 6 bases outside the gene matches. This CDR3 comprises 14 residues. Germline-derived CDR1 and CDR2 are SGDLS and YYNGEE.

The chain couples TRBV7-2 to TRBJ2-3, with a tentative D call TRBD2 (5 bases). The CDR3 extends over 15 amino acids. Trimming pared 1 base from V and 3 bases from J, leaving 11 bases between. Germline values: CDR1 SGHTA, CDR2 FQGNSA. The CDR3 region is CASSLGGRSTDTQYF. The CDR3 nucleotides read TGTGCCAGCAGCTTAGGCGGGCGCAGTACAGATACGCAGTATTTT.

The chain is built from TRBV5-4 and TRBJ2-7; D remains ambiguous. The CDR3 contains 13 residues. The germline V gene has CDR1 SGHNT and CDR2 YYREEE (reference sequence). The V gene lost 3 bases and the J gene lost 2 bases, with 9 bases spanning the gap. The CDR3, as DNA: TGTGCCAGCAGCTGGAGTCCTGCCTACGAGCAGTACTTC. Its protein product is CASSWSPAYEQYF.

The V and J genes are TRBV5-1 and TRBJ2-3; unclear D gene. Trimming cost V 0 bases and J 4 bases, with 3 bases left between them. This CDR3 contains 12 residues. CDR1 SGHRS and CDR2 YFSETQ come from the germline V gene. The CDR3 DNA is TGCGCCAGCAGCTTGGCCGCAGATACGCAGTATTTT. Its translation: CASSLAADTQYF.

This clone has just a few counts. The CDR3 loop is CASSFVAGIGSYEQYF. The CDR3 nucleotides read TGTGCCAGCAGCTTTGTAGCGGGCATAGGTTCCTACGAGCAGTACTTC. The chain couples TRBV7-8 to TRBJ2-7, with TRBD2 matching over 7 bases. The CDR3 spans 16 residues. The germline V gene has CDR1 SGHVS and CDR2 FQNEAQ. V dropped 3 bases and J dropped 1; count of bases not matched to a gene: 9.

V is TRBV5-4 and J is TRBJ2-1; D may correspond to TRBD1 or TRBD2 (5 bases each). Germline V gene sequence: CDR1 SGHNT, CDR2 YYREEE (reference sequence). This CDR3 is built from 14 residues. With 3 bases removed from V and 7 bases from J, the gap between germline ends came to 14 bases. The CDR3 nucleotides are TGTGCCAGCAGCTCTCCCCGGGGACCTAATGAGCAGTTCTTC. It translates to CASSSPRGPNEQFF. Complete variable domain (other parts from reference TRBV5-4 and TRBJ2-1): ETGVTQSPTHLIKTRGQQVTLRCSSQSGHNTVSWYQQALGQGPQFIFQYYREEENGRGNFPPRFSGLQFPNYSSELNVNALELDDSALYLCASSSPRGPNEQFFGPGTRLTVL.

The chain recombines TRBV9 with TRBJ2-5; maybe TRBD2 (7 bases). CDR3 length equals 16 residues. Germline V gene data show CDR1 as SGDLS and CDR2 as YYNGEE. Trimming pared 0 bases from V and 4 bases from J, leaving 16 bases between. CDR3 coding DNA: TGTGCCAGCAGCGTAGGGGGGGGCCTCGGTCCAGAGACCCAGTACTTC. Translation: CASSVGGGLGPETQYF.

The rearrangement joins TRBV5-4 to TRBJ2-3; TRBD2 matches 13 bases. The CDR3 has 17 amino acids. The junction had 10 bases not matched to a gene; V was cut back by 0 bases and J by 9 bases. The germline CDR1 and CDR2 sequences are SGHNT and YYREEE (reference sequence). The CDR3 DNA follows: TGTGCCAGCAGCTTGGTACTAGCGGGGGGGCTAGTCCGGACGCAGTATTTT. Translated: CASSLVLAGGLVRTQYF.

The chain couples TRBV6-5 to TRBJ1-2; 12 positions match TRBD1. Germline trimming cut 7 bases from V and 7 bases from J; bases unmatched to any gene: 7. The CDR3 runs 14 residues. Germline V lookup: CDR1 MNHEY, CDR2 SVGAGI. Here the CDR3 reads CASTPGQGASGYTF. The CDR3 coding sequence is TGTGCCAGCACGCCGGGACAGGGGGCCTCTGGCTACACCTTC.

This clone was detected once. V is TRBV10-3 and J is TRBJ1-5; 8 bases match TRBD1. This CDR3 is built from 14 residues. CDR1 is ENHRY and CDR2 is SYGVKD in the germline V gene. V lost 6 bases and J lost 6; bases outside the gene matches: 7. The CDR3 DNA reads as TGTGCCATCAGGGGGCAGGGGGCTTCTCAGCCCCAGCATTTT. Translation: CAIRGQGASQPQHF.

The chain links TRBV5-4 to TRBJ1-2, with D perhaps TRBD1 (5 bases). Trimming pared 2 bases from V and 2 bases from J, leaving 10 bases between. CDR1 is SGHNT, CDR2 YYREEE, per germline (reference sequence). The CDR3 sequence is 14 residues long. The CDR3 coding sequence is TGTGCCAGCAGCTTCTATCAGGGAAACTATGGCTACACCTTC. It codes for CASSFYQGNYGYTF.

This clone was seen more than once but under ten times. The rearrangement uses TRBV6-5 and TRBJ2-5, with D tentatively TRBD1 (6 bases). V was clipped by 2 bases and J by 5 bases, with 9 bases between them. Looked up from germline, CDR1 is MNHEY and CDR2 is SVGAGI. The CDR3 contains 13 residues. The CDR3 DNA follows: TGTGCCAGCAGTTACGGGCAGGGGGAGACCCAGTACTTC. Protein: CASSYGQGETQYF.

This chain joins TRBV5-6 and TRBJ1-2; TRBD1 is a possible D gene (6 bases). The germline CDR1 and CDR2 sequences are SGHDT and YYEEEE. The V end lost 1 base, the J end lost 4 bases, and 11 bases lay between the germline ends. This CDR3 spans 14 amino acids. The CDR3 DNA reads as TGTGCCAGCAGCTTGAGCCAGGGGAGCTATGGCTACACCTTC. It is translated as CASSLSQGSYGYTF.

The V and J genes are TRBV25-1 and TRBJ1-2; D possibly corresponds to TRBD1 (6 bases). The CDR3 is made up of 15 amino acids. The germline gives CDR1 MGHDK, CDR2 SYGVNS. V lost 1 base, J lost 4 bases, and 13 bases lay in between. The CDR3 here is CASSEFGGLSYGYTF. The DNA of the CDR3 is TGTGCCAGCAGTGAATTTGGGGGGCTGAGCTATGGCTACACCTTC.

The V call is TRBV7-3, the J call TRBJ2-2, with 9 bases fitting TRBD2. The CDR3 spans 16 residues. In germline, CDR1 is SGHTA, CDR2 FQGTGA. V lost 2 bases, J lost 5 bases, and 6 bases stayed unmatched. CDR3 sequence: CASSLGSGRSTGELFF. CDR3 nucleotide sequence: TGTGCCAGCAGCTTAGGTAGCGGGAGATCTACCGGGGAGCTGTTTTTT.

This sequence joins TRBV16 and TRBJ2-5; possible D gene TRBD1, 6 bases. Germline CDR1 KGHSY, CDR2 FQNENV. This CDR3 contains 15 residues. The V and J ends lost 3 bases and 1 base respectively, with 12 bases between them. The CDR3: CASSQSRGLQETQYF. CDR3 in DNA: TGTGCCAGCAGCCAGAGCAGGGGCCTCCAAGAGACCCAGTACTTC.

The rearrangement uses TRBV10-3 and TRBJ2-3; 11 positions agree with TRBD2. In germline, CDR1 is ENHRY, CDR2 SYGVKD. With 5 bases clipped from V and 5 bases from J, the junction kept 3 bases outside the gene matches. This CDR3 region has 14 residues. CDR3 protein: CAISSGLAGDTQYF. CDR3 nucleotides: TGTGCCATCAGTTCAGGACTAGCGGGAGATACGCAGTATTTT.

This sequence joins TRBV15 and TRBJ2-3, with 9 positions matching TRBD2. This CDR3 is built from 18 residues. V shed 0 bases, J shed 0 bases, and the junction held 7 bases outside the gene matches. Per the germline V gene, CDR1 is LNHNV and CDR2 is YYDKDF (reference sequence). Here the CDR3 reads CATSRDVGTSSSTDTQYF. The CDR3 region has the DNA TGTGCCACCAGCAGAGATGTGGGGACTAGCTCTAGCACAGATACGCAGTATTTT.

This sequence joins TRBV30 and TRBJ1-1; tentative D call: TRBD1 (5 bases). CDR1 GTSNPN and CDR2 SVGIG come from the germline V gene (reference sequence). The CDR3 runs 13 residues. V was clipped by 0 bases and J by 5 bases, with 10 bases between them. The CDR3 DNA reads TGTGCCTGGAGTGTATCGTCAGGGACTGAAGCTTTCTTT. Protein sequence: CAWSVSSGTEAFF.

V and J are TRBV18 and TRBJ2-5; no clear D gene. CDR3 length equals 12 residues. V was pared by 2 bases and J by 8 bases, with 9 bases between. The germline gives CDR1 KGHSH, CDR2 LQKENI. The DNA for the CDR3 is TGTGCCAGCTCACCAGAAAGCTCAACCCAGTACTTC. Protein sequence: CASSPESSTQYF.

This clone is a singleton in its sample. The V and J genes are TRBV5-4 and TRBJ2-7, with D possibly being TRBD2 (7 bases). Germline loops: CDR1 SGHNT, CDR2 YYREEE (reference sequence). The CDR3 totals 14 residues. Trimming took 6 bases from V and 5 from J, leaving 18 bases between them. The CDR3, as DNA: TGTGCCAGCACCCTCGGCGGGGGCTTGAACGAGCAGTACTTC. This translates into CASTLGGGLNEQYF.

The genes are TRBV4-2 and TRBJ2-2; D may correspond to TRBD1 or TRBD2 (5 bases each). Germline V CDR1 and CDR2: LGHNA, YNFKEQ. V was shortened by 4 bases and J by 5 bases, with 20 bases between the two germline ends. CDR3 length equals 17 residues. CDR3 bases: TGTGCCAGCAGCCCGAGAGCGGCCCCAGGGAGTACCGGGGAGCTGTTTTTT. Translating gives CASSPRAAPGSTGELFF.

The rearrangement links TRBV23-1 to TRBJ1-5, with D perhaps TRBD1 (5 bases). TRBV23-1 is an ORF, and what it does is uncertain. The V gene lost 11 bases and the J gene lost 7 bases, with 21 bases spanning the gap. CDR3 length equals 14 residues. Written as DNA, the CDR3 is TGCGCCGGCAAGTTCAGGGTGGTAGGCCAGCCCCAGCATTTT. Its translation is CAGKFRVVGQPQHF.

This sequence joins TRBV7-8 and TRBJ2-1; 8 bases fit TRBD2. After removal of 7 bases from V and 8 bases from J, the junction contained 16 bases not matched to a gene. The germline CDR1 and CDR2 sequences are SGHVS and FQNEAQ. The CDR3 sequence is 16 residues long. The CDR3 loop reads CASIPPLRSGSDEQFF. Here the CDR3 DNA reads TGTGCCAGCATCCCCCCACTGAGGAGCGGGAGTGATGAGCAGTTCTTC.

In DNA, the CDR3 is TGTGCCAGCAGCAGGCTACAGGGGCCACGACCCAATAGCAATCAGCCCCAGCATTTT. Amino acid sequence: CASSRLQGPRPNSNQPQHF. The chain links TRBV11-3 to TRBJ1-5, with 7 positions matching TRBD1. This CDR3 is built from 19 residues. Germline V gene data show CDR1 as SGHNT and CDR2 as YENEEA. Trimming cost V 5 bases and J 0 bases; bases outside gene matches: 16.

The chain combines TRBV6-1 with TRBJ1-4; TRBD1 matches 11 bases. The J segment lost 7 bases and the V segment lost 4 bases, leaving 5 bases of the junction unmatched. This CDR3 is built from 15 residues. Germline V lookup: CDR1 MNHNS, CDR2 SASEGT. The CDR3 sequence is CASSARDRGGEKLFF. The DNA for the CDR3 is TGTGCCAGCAGTGCCCGGGACAGGGGGGGTGAAAAACTGTTTTTT.

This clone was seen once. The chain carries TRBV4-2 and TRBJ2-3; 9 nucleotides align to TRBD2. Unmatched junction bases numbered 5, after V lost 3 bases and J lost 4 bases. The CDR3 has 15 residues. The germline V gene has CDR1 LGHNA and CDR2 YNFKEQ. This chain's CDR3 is CASSQAGGGSDTQYF. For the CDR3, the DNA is TGTGCCAGCAGCCAGGCGGGAGGGGGGTCAGATACGCAGTATTTT.